Below are 2 T cell receptor beta chains sequenced from a single sample in a study of T cells in Graves' hyperthyroidism and ophthalmopathy. TCR beta CDR3 region amplification was performed from RNA transcripts. The TCR CDR3 was amplified in a first-round RT-PCR using the HTBI primer set. TCRdb ran MiXCR on the multiplex PCR reads and lists one entry per CDR3 protein. The sample carries 35,000 to 40,000 distinct CDR3 sequences, roughly 52% recorded once. The sample taken for sequencing was blood. The receptor set was obtained from a woman aged 45-60 years with Graves' hyperthyroidism that later progressed to Graves' ophthalmopathy.

A note on this clonotype: With a much larger clone just one base away, this may be a read error. The chain combines TRBV3-1 with TRBJ1-2, with D perhaps TRBD1 (6 bases). Looked up from germline, CDR1 is LGHDT and CDR2 is YNNKEL (reference sequence). V was cut by 0 bases and J by 7 bases, with 12 bases left in between. The CDR3 contains 14 residues. CDR3 region: CASSQEGRGFGYTF. CDR3 nucleotide sequence: TGTGCCAGCAGCCAAGAGGGCAGGGGTTTTGGCTACACCTTC. The entire variable domain, with the rest obtained from reference TRBV3-1 and TRBJ1-2, is as follows: DTAVSQTPKYLVTQMGNDKSIKCEQNLGHDTMYWYKQDSKKFLKIMFSYNNKELIINETVPNRFSPKSPDKAHLNLHINSLELGDSAVYFCASSQEGRGFGYTFGSGTRLTVV.

The chain is built from TRBV5-6 and TRBJ2-5; 11 bases match TRBD2. The V gene's germline CDR1 is SGHDT and CDR2 YYEEEE. Germline trimming cut 7 bases from V and 1 base from J; bases unmatched to any gene: 6. The CDR3 spans 15 residues. The CDR3 region has the DNA TGTGCCAGCTTCAACACTAGCGGGGGCCAAGAGACCCAGTACTTC. Translated, it gives CASFNTSGGQETQYF.